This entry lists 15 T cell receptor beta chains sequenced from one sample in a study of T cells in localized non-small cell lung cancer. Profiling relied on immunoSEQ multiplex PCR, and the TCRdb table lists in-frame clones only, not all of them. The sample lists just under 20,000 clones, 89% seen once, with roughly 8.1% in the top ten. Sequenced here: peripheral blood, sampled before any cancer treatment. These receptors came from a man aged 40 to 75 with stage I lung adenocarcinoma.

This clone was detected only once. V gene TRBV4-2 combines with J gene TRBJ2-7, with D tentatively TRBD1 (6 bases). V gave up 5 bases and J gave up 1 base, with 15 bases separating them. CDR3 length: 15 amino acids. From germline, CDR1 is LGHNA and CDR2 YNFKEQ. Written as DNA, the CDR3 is TGTGCCAGCAGCACGCCGGGACACGAATCCTACGAGCAGTACTTC. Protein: CASSTPGHESYEQYF.

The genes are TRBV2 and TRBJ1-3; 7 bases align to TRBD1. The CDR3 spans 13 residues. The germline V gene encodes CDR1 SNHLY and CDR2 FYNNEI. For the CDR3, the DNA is TGTGCATTTCTCGGACAGGAAATAAACACCATATATTTT. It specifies CAFLGQEINTIYF.

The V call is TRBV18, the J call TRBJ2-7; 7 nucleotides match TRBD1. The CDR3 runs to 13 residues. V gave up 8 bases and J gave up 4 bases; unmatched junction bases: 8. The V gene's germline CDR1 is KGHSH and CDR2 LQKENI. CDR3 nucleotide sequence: TGTGCCAGCCACGTACAGGGGAGTTACGAGCAGTACTTC. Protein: CASHVQGSYEQYF.

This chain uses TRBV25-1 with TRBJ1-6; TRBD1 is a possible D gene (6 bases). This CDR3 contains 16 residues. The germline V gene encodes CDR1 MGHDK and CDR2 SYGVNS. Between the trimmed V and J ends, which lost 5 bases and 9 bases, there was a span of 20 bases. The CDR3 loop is CASSPMGRGNTSPLHF. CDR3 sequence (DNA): TGTGCCAGCAGTCCCATGGGCAGGGGAAATACTTCACCCCTCCACTTT.

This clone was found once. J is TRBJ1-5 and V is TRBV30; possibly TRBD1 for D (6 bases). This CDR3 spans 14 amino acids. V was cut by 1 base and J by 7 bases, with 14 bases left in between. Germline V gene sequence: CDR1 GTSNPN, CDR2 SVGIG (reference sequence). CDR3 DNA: TGTGCCTGGAGTGACACAGGGATCGGACAGCCCCAGCATTTT. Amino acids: CAWSDTGIGQPQHF.

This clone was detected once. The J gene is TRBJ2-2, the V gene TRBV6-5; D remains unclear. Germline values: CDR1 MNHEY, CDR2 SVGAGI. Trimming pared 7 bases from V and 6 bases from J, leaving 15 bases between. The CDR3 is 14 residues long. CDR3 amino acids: CASKILPLAGELFF. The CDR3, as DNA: TGTGCCAGCAAAATCCTTCCTCTGGCCGGGGAGCTGTTTTTT.

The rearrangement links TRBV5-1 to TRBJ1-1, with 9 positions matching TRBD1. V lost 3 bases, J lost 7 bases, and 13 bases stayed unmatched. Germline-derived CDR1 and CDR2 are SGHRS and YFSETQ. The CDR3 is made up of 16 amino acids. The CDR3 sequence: CASSWSPGTGLGEAFF. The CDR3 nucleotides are TGCGCCAGCAGCTGGAGTCCCGGGACAGGGTTGGGTGAAGCTTTCTTT.

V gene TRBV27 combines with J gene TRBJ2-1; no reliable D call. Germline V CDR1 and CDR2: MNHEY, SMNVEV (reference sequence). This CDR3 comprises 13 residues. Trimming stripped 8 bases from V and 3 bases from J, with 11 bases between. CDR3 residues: CASGLTVYNEQFF. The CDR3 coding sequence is TGTGCCAGCGGCCTAACAGTCTACAATGAGCAGTTCTTC.

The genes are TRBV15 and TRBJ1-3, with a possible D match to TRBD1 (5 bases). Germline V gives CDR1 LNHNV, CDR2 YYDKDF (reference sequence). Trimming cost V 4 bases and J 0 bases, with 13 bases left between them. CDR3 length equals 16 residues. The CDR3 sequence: CATSTERDFSGNTIYF. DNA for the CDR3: TGTGCCACCAGCACGGAGAGGGACTTCTCTGGAAACACCATATATTTT. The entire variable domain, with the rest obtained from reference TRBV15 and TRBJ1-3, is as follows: DAMVIQNPRYQVTQFGKPVTLSCSQTLNHNVMYWYQQKSSQAPKLLFHYYDKDFNNEADTPDNFQSRRPNTSFCFLDIRSPGLGDTAMYLCATSTERDFSGNTIYFGEGSWLTVV.

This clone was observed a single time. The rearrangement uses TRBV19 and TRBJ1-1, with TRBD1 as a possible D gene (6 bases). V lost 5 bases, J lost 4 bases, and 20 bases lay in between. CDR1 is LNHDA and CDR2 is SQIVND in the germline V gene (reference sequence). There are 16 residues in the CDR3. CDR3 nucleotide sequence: TGTGCCAGTAGTGTGAGGGGGGTAGGCGAATTCACTGAAGCTTTCTTT. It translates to CASSVRGVGEFTEAFF.

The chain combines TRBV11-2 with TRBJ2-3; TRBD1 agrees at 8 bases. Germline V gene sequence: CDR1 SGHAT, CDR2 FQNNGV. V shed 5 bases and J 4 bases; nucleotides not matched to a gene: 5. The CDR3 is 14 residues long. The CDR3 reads CASSQDRGSDTQYF. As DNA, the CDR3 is TGTGCCAGCAGCCAAGACAGGGGCTCAGATACGCAGTATTTT.

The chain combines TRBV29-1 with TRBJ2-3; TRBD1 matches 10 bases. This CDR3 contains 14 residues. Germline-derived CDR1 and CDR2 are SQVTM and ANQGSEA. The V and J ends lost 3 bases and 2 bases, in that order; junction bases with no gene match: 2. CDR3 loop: CSVEDRGNTDTQYF. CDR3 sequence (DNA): TGCAGCGTTGAGGACAGGGGGAACACAGATACGCAGTATTTT.

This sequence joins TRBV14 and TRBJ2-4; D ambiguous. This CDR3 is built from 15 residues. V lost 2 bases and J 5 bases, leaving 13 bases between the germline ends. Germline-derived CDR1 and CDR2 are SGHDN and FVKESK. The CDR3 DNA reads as TGTGCCAGCAGCCAAAGAGTTGGGCCAGAAAACATTCAGTACTTC. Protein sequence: CASSQRVGPENIQYF.

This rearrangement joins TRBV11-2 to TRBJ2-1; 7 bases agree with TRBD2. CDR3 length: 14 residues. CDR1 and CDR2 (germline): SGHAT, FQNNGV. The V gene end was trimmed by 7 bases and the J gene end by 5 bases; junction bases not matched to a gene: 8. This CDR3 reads CASTPLADNNEQFF. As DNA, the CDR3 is TGTGCCAGCACCCCCCTAGCGGACAACAATGAGCAGTTCTTC.

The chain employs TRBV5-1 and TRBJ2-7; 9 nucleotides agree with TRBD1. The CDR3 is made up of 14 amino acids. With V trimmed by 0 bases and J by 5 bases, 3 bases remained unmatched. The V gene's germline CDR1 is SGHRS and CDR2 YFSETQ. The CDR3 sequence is CASSLGDRADEQYF. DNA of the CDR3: TGCGCCAGCAGCTTGGGGGACAGGGCAGACGAGCAGTACTTC. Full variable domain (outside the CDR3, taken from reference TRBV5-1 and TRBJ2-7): KAGVTQTPRYLIKTRGQQVTLSCSPISGHRSVSWYQQTPGQGLQFLFEYFSETQRNKGNFPGRFSGRQFSNSRSEMNVSTLELGDSALYLCASSLGDRADEQYFGPGTRLTVT.